This paragraph covers one T cell receptor (beta chain) sequence. Its specificity is not known. Measured with immunoSEQ multiplex PCR; TCRdb has only the in-frame clones, and not every one. The sample has about 56,000 clones; about 92% are singletons. These data come from a study of cytomegalovirus exposure and HLA in healthy donors. Overall study: The roughly 130 validation repertoires used the same platform as the roughly 720 first-cohort repertoires (as reported by a later analysis). Regarding the study as a whole: Most TCR sequences were uncommon, yet certain public TCRs appeared in many donors. In vitro data verified a few CMV-associated chains as specific for CMV antigens. Cytomegalovirus association was assigned to about 180 TCR beta chains.

Germline CDR1 reads MGHRA; CDR2 reads YSYEKL. The CDR3 consists of 15 residues. V was pared by 1 base and J by 7 bases, with 14 bases between. This receptor was taken from a man between 18 and 29 years old in good health and CMV-seronegative. Material: PBMCs. J is TRBJ2-1 and V is TRBV4-1, with D possibly TRBD1 on 6 matching bases. This CDR3 is CASSQAGVRGNEQFF. The DNA for the CDR3 is TGCGCCAGCAGCCAAGCTGGGGTTAGGGGGAATGAGCAGTTCTTC.